These 9 T cell receptor beta chains originate from one sample sequenced in a study of blood T cell repertoires in COVID-19. Clones were sequenced by immunoSEQ multiplex PCR, and TCRdb holds only the in-frame ones, with some missing. Among 140,000 to 150,000 clones listed, 75% to 90% were seen once. Source material: peripheral blood. These receptors came from a human donor in a cohort sampled during active COVID-19.

The V gene is TRBV21-1, the J gene TRBJ2-7; the table's D call TRBD2 went unverified against the DNA. TRBV21-1 has pseudogene status. This CDR3 region has 16 residues. The CDR3 here is CASSNEAEASSYEQYV. CDR3 sequence (DNA): TGTGCCAGCAGCAATGAAGCGGAGGCGAGCTCCTACGAGCAGTACGTC.

This clone was detected once. This chain links TRBV6-5 with TRBJ2-3; D is perhaps TRBD2 (5 bases). CDR1 and CDR2 (germline): MNHEY, SVGAGI. The germline V and J ends were trimmed by 6 bases and 4 bases, with 11 bases remaining between them. The CDR3 length is 13 residues. The CDR3 sequence: CASSPGSSDTQYF. The CDR3 DNA follows: TGTGCCAGCAGCCCGGGATCTTCAGATACGCAGTATTTT.

The genes are TRBV3-1 (or the pseudogene TRBV3-2) and TRBJ1-1, with a possible D match to TRBD1 (6 bases). V was trimmed by 7 bases and J by 2 bases, leaving 14 bases between them. In germline, CDR1 is LGHDT, CDR2 YNNKEL (reference sequence). The CDR3 consists of 14 residues. CDR3 nucleotides: TGTGCCAGCACCCGGGACACTCTAAACACTGAAGCTTTCTTT. Residues: CASTRDTLNTEAFF.

The gene calls are TRBV5-4 and TRBJ2-1; maybe TRBD2 (6 bases). Germline values: CDR1 SGHNT, CDR2 YYREEE (reference sequence). V was clipped by 4 bases and J by 0 bases, with 11 bases between them. This CDR3 region has 15 residues. In DNA form, the CDR3 reads TGTGCCAGCAGCCCTTACGGGGGCTCCTACAATGAGCAGTTCTTC. Translating it yields CASSPYGGSYNEQFF.

The V gene is TRBV9, the J gene TRBJ1-2, with 11 bases identical to TRBD1. CDR1 and CDR2 from the germline V gene are SGDLS and YYNGEE. Trimming removed 3 bases from V and 3 bases from J; junction bases left unmatched: 4. This CDR3 has 15 residues. The CDR3 region is CASSAPGQGDYGYTF. The CDR3 nucleotides read TGTGCCAGCAGCGCGCCGGGACAGGGGGACTATGGCTACACCTTC.

This sequence joins TRBV5-6 and TRBJ1-4; D is unresolved. V lost 4 bases and J lost 0, with 13 bases in between. Germline CDR1 SGHDT, CDR2 YYEEEE. The CDR3 has 16 residues. The CDR3 nucleotides read TGTGCCAGCAGCAAGCTTCAGGCCGCAACTAATGAAAAACTGTTTTTT. Its protein is CASSKLQAATNEKLFF.

V is TRBV10-3 and J is TRBJ2-5, with 8 bases lining up with TRBD1. The trim removed 6 bases at V and 4 bases at J, leaving 10 bases unmatched. Germline values: CDR1 ENHRY, CDR2 SYGVKD. This CDR3 spans 15 amino acids. The DNA for the CDR3 is TGTGCCATCAGCCGACAGGGGATAGCTGGAGAGACCCAGTACTTC. Its protein product is CAISRQGIAGETQYF.

The rearrangement joins TRBV2 to TRBJ1-4, with 10 bases matching TRBD1. Germline loops: CDR1 SNHLY, CDR2 FYNNEI. The CDR3 length is 16 residues. V lost 8 bases to trimming and J lost 4 bases; unmatched junction nucleotides: 10. CDR3 in DNA: TGTGCCAGCTCCCGGGACAGGGGAGGGGGTAATGAAAAACTGTTTTTT. This gives the protein CASSRDRGGGNEKLFF.

About this clone itself: One end of the junction varies from germline; a read error may be responsible. This chain connects TRBV3-1 (or the pseudogene TRBV3-2) to TRBJ1-2; TRBD1 aligns across 10 bases. The CDR3 covers 13 residues. Germline values: CDR1 LGHDT, CDR2 YNNKEL (reference sequence). As DNA, the CDR3 is TGTGCCAGCAGCCAACCGGGACAGGGGCCCCAGAAATTC. As protein: CASSQPGQGPQKF.